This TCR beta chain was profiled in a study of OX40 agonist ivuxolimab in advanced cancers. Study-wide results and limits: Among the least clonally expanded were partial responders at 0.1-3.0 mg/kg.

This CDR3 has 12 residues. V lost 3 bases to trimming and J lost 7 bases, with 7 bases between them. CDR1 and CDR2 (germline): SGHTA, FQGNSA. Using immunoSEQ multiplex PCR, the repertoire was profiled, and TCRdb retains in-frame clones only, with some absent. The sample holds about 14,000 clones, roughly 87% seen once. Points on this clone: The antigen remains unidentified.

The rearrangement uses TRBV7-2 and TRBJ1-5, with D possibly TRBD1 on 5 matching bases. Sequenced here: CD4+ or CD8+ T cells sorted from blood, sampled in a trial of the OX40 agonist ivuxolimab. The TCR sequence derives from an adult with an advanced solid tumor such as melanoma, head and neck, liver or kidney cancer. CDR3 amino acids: CASSFGDQPQHF. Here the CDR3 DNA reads TGTGCCAGCAGCTTTGGGGACCAGCCCCAGCATTTT. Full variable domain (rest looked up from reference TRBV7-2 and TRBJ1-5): GAGVSQSPSNKVTEKGKDVELRCDPISGHTALYWYRQSLGQGLEFLIYFQGNSAPDKSGLPSDRFSAERTGGSVSTLTIQRTQQEDSAVYLCASSFGDQPQHFGDGTRLSIL.